This entry lists 28 T cell receptor beta chains sequenced from one sample in a study of T cell responses to AZD1222 COVID-19 vaccine. Some clones are missing from TCRdb's copy, which holds only in-frame ones; the method was immunoSEQ multiplex PCR. The sample has about 150,000 clones; 92% are singletons. The sample consisted of peripheral blood, taken 28 days after the second AZD1222 dose. These receptors originate from an adult who received the AZD1222 COVID-19 vaccine.

The gene calls are TRBV10-3 and TRBJ1-2; tentatively, D is TRBD1 (5 bases). Looked up from germline, CDR1 is ENHRY and CDR2 is SYGVKD. The CDR3 covers 15 residues. V was shortened by 4 bases and J by 4 bases, with 16 bases between the two germline ends. CDR3 sequence reads: CAISGTPPNAYGYTF. The CDR3 DNA reads as TGTGCCATCAGTGGGACACCCCCGAATGCCTATGGCTACACCTTC.

The V and J genes are TRBV6-5 and TRBJ1-5, with D perhaps TRBD1 (5 bases). V dropped 0 bases and J dropped 7 bases, with 13 bases sitting between them. CDR3 length: 15 residues. Germline-derived CDR1 and CDR2 are MNHEY and SVGAGI. CDR3 DNA sequence: TGTGCCAGCAGTTACTCGGCCAGGGTACGGCAGCCCCAGCATTTT. Translation: CASSYSARVRQPQHF.

This clone was observed once. V gene TRBV11-2 combines with J gene TRBJ2-1; 13 bases are a match to TRBD2. The CDR3 is 17 amino acids. Per the germline V gene, CDR1 is SGHAT and CDR2 is FQNNGV. V was pared by 4 bases and J by 1 base, with 4 bases of the junction left unmatched. CDR3 loop: CASSSVTSGRSYNEQFF. DNA for the CDR3: TGTGCCAGCAGCTCTGTGACTAGCGGGAGGTCCTACAATGAGCAGTTCTTC.

The chain joins TRBV28 to TRBJ2-1; 7 bases are shared with TRBD2. In germline, CDR1 is MDHEN, CDR2 SYDVKM. This CDR3 has 15 residues. Unmatched junction bases numbered 16, after V lost 7 bases and J lost 10 bases. The CDR3 spells CASISSGNSPIEQFF. In DNA, the CDR3 is TGTGCCAGCATTTCGAGCGGGAACAGCCCCATCGAGCAGTTCTTC.

The gene calls are TRBV4-3 and TRBJ2-1; the D gene is possibly TRBD1 (6 bases). The germline gives CDR1 LGHNA, CDR2 YSLEER. The CDR3 sequence is 15 residues long. Deletions cut 0 bases from V and 7 bases from J, with 13 bases between. Here the CDR3 DNA reads TGCGCCAGCAGCCAAGATCCCAGGGGTCGGAATGAGCAGTTCTTC. Translated, it gives CASSQDPRGRNEQFF.

The chain has TRBV29-1 and TRBJ2-5, with TRBD1 matching over 7 bases. Trimming cost V 7 bases and J 5 bases; bases outside gene matches: 7. The CDR3 length is 12 residues. Germline CDR1 SQVTM, CDR2 ANQGSEA. The CDR3 nucleotides read TGCAGCGCCCCGACAGGGCTGGAGACCCAGTACTTC. Amino acid sequence: CSAPTGLETQYF.

The V call is TRBV24-1, the J call TRBJ2-2; D might be TRBD2 (5 bases). Germline values: CDR1 KGHDR, CDR2 SFDVKD. The V end lost 4 bases, the J end lost 4 bases, and 9 bases lay between the germline ends. This CDR3 contains 14 residues. The CDR3 sequence: CATSEGVTTGELFF. In DNA, the CDR3 is TGTGCCACCAGTGAGGGAGTGACCACCGGGGAGCTGTTTTTT.

The chain joins TRBV19 to TRBJ2-7; D perhaps matches TRBD1 (6 bases). V dropped 1 base and J dropped 2 bases, with 6 bases sitting between them. Germline V gives CDR1 LNHDA, CDR2 SQIVND (reference sequence). This CDR3 spans 13 amino acids. The CDR3 DNA reads TGTGCCAGTAGTATAGGGGACACCTACGAGCAGTACTTC. Encoded protein: CASSIGDTYEQYF.

This clone was counted once. The chain links TRBV28 to TRBJ1-2, with 7 bases matching TRBD1. J was trimmed by 4 bases and V by 2 bases; bases with no gene match: 4. This CDR3 region has 14 residues. CDR1 and CDR2 (germline): MDHEN, SYDVKM. In nucleotides, the CDR3 is TGTGCCAGCAGTTTACTAGGGGGCGTCTATGGCTACACCTTC. It translates to CASSLLGGVYGYTF.

The genes are TRBV10-2 and TRBJ2-1; the match to TRBD2 covers 10 bases. V lost 4 bases and J lost 0; bases outside the gene matches: 3. CDR3 length: 16 amino acids. CDR1 is WSHSY and CDR2 is SAAADI in the germline V gene. CDR3 in amino acids: CASSAGLALSYNEQFF. Here the CDR3 DNA reads TGCGCCAGCAGTGCGGGACTAGCGCTCTCCTACAATGAGCAGTTCTTC.

This chain connects TRBV7-9 to TRBJ1-2; 11 bases map to TRBD1. V lost 6 bases, J lost 4 bases, and 7 bases stayed unmatched. CDR1 is SEHNR, CDR2 FQNEAQ, per germline (reference sequence). This CDR3 spans 15 amino acids. CDR3 region: CASSPDRGPVYGYTF. CDR3 sequence (DNA): TGTGCCAGCAGTCCGGACAGGGGGCCGGTCTATGGCTACACCTTC.

This chain uses TRBV9 with TRBJ2-4; TRBD1 aligns across 9 bases. Trimming at V came to 3 bases and at J to 11 bases, leaving 15 bases not matched to a gene. CDR3 size: 16 residues. The germline CDR1 and CDR2 sequences are SGDLS and YYNGEE. As DNA, the CDR3 is TGTGCCAGCAGCGCATCCGGGACAGGGTATCTTTACCTTCAGTACTTC. Residues: CASSASGTGYLYLQYF.

Only a few counts were recorded for this clone. The rearrangement links TRBV12-5 to TRBJ1-2, with TRBD1 identical over 7 bases. V shed 9 bases and J 7 bases; nucleotides not matched to a gene: 14. CDR3 length: 14 amino acids. Germline loops: CDR1 LGHNT, CDR2 FRNRAP. CDR3 region: CASSRGDSNGGYTF. CDR3 DNA sequence: TGTGCTAGCTCAAGAGGGGACAGCAACGGTGGCTACACCTTC.

J is TRBJ2-7 and V is TRBV7-2; D could derive from TRBD1 or TRBD2 (5 bases each). The CDR3 runs 14 residues. V lost 2 bases to trimming and J lost 2 bases, with 10 bases between them. Germline V gives CDR1 SGHTA, CDR2 FQGNSA. This CDR3 is CASSLHPGPYEQYF. The CDR3 DNA sequence: TGTGCCAGCAGCTTACATCCGGGACCCTACGAGCAGTACTTC.

The genes are TRBV5-5 and TRBJ2-1; 7 bases fit TRBD2. Trimming cost V 0 bases and J 0 bases; bases outside gene matches: 6. Germline CDR1 SGHKS, CDR2 YYEKEE (reference sequence). The CDR3 loop spans 17 amino acids. The CDR3 region is CASSLAGVAGSYNEQFF. The DNA of the CDR3 is TGTGCCAGCAGCTTGGCCGGGGTAGCGGGCTCCTACAATGAGCAGTTCTTC.

Only a few counts were recorded for this clone. The rearrangement uses TRBV24-1 and TRBJ1-4; TRBD1 matches at 7 bases. Germline lookup yields CDR1 KGHDR and CDR2 SFDVKD. V was pared by 6 bases and J by 7 bases, with 10 bases of the junction left unmatched. This CDR3 has 15 residues. CDR3 coding DNA: TGTGCCACCAGTACAAGACAGGGTCGGAGTGAAAAACTGTTTTTT. Its translation: CATSTRQGRSEKLFF.

The chain recombines TRBV12-3 or TRBV12-4 with TRBJ1-6, with D maybe TRBD1 (6 bases). Trimming removed 7 bases at V and 13 bases at J, with 17 bases between. The CDR3 length is 13 residues. CDR3 loop: CASTYRDLGPLHF. CDR3 DNA: TGTGCCAGCACCTACAGGGACTTAGGGCCCCTCCACTTT.

This rearrangement joins TRBV7-3 to TRBJ2-1; D unclear. The CDR3 has 11 residues. From germline, CDR1 is SGHTA and CDR2 FQGTGA. In DNA form, the CDR3 reads TGTGGCGGTAGCTCCTACAATGAGCAGTTCTTC. It codes for CGGSSYNEQFF.

This clone was seen only once. The V call is TRBV19, the J call TRBJ1-5; TRBD1 is a possible D gene (6 bases). This CDR3 comprises 16 residues. Germline V gene data show CDR1 as LNHDA and CDR2 as SQIVND (reference sequence). V was trimmed by 1 base and J by 0 bases, leaving 10 bases between them. CDR3 in amino acids: CASSIVGQYSNQPQHF. CDR3 DNA: TGTGCCAGTAGTATAGTAGGACAGTATAGCAATCAGCCCCAGCATTTT. Looking up the rest from reference TRBV19 and TRBJ1-5 gives the full variable domain: DGGITQSPKYLFRKEGQNVTLSCEQNLNHDAMYWYRQDPGQGLRLIYYSQIVNDFQKGDIAEGYSVSREKKESFPLTVTSAQKNPTAFYLCASSIVGQYSNQPQHFGDGTRLSIL.

The chain recombines TRBV3-1 (or the pseudogene TRBV3-2) with TRBJ2-1; TRBD2 matches at 12 bases. V was pared by 0 bases and J by 12 bases, with 6 bases of the junction left unmatched. The length of the CDR3 is 15 residues. Germline V gives CDR1 LGHDT, CDR2 YNNKEL (reference sequence). This CDR3 is CASSQDRLAGVGQFF. The CDR3 bases are TGTGCCAGCAGCCAAGATCGACTAGCGGGAGTTGGGCAGTTCTTC.

This chain links TRBV4-3 with TRBJ2-7; 8 bases map to TRBD1. Germline values: CDR1 LGHNA, CDR2 YSLEER. Losses at the gene ends were 5 bases for V and 1 base for J; bases not matched to a gene: 7. This CDR3 has 15 residues. The CDR3: CASSISGGRSYEQYF. CDR3 DNA sequence: TGCGCCAGCAGCATATCAGGGGGCAGGTCCTACGAGCAGTACTTC.

V gene TRBV3-1 (or the pseudogene TRBV3-2) combines with J gene TRBJ2-3; D is possibly TRBD1 or TRBD2 (5 bases each). Germline V gene sequence: CDR1 LGHDT, CDR2 YNNKEL (reference sequence). This CDR3 has 17 residues. Between the trimmed V and J ends, which lost 3 bases and 0 bases, there was a span of 16 bases. The CDR3 nucleotides read TGTGCCAGCAGCCATCGCCGGGACGCACGGAGCACAGATACGCAGTATTTT. Translating it yields CASSHRRDARSTDTQYF.

V usage is TRBV25-1 and J usage is TRBJ1-6; 7 bases are shared with TRBD1. Per the germline V gene, CDR1 is MGHDK and CDR2 is SYGVNS. The length of the CDR3 is 14 residues. The V and J ends lost 3 bases and 7 bases, in that order; junction bases with no gene match: 3. CDR3 DNA sequence: TGTGCCAGCAGTGAGCCACAGGGGAATTCACCCCTCCACTTT. Its protein is CASSEPQGNSPLHF. Variable domain in full (rest from reference TRBV25-1 and TRBJ1-6): EADIYQTPRYLVIGTGKKITLECSQTMGHDKMYWYQQDPGMELHLIHYSYGVNSTEKGDLSSESTVSRIRTEHFPLTLESARPSHTSQYLCASSEPQGNSPLHFGNGTRLTVT.

The genes are TRBV29-1 and TRBJ2-1; D may be TRBD2 (5 bases). The CDR3 runs to 14 residues. Germline CDR1 and CDR2: SQVTM and ANQGSEA. The V end lost 3 bases, the J end lost 0 bases, and 9 bases lay between the germline ends. CDR3 in amino acids: CSVERESSYNEQFF. In nucleotides, the CDR3 is TGCAGCGTTGAGAGGGAGAGCTCCTACAATGAGCAGTTCTTC.

This clone has a single count. This rearrangement joins TRBV7-2 to TRBJ2-5, with 9 positions matching TRBD2. V dropped 1 base and J dropped 0; count of bases not matched to a gene: 9. Per germline, CDR1 SGHTA and CDR2 FQGNSA. This CDR3 comprises 18 residues. This CDR3 is CASSLGRLAGRYQETQYF. The CDR3 coding sequence is TGTGCCAGCAGCTTAGGTCGGCTAGCGGGAAGGTACCAAGAGACCCAGTACTTC. The variable domain in full, with the rest retrieved from reference TRBV7-2 and TRBJ2-5, is GAGVSQSPSNKVTEKGKDVELRCDPISGHTALYWYRQSLGQGLEFLIYFQGNSAPDKSGLPSDRFSAERTGGSVSTLTIQRTQQEDSAVYLCASSLGRLAGRYQETQYFGPGTRLLVL.

V usage is TRBV24-1 and J usage is TRBJ1-4, with D tentatively TRBD1 (5 bases). The CDR3 has 12 residues. Trimming removed 8 bases from V and 7 bases from J, with 10 bases in between. CDR1 is KGHDR, CDR2 SFDVKD, per germline. The CDR3 region has the DNA TGTGCCACCAAGGGGCTTGGTGAAAAACTGTTTTTT. It translates to CATKGLGEKLFF.

This chain links TRBV30 with TRBJ1-6, with 8 bases lining up with TRBD1. The CDR3 runs 16 residues. The V and J ends lost 3 bases and 5 bases, in that order; junction bases with no gene match: 9. The germline CDR1 and CDR2 sequences are GTSNPN and SVGIG (reference sequence). DNA for the CDR3: TGTGCCTGGAGAAGTGGTGGACAGGGTGATAATTCACCCCTCCACTTT. Protein product: CAWRSGGQGDNSPLHF.

The J gene is TRBJ2-6, the V gene TRBV15; possibly TRBD1 for D (5 bases). CDR3 length: 18 amino acids. The ends were cut back, 0 bases at V and 0 bases at J, with 12 bases in the middle. The germline V gene has CDR1 LNHNV and CDR2 YYDKDF (reference sequence). The CDR3 sequence is CATSRDQGMISGANVLTF. The CDR3 DNA reads as TGTGCCACCAGCAGAGATCAGGGTATGATCTCTGGGGCCAACGTCCTGACTTTC.